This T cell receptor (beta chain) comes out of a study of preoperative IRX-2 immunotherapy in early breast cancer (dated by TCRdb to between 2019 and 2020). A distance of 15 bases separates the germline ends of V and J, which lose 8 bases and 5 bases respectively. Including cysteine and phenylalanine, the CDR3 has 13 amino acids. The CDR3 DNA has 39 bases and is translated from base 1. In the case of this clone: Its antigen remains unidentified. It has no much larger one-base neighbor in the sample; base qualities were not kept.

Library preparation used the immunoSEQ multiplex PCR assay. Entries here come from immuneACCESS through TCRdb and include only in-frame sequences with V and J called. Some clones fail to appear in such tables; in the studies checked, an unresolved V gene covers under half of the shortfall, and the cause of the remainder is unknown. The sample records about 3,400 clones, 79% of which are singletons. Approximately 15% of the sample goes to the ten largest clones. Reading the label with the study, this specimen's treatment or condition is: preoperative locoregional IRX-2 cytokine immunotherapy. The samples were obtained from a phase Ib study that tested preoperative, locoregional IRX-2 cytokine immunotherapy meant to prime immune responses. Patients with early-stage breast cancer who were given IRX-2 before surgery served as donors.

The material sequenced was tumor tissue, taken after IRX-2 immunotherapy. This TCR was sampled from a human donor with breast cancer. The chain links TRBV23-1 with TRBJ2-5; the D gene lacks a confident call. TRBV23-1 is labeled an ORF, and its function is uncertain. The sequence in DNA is TGCGCCAGCCGTATCCAGGAAGAGGAGACCCAGTACTTC. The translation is CASRIQEEETQYF.